This entry concerns a single TCR beta chain. The CDR3 runs to 15 residues. Germline CDR1 DFQATT, CDR2 SNEGSKA (reference sequence). This sample is drawn from a study of T cells expressing NK-cell markers. Reanalyzing the 5' RACE reads, TCRdb keeps one entry per CDR3 protein, without DNA. The sample's table shows about half a million distinct CDR3 sequences. The clonotype comes from a woman aged 45 to 65 in good health. This chain joins TRBV20-1 and TRBJ2-5; absent DNA, TCRdb's TRBD1 call cannot be checked. Source material: blood T cells: a sorted CD56 or NKG2C T cell subset, CD4+ or CD8+ T cells, or bulk PBMC T cells (not recorded which). The CDR3 sequence is CSASPRDRSAWTQYF.